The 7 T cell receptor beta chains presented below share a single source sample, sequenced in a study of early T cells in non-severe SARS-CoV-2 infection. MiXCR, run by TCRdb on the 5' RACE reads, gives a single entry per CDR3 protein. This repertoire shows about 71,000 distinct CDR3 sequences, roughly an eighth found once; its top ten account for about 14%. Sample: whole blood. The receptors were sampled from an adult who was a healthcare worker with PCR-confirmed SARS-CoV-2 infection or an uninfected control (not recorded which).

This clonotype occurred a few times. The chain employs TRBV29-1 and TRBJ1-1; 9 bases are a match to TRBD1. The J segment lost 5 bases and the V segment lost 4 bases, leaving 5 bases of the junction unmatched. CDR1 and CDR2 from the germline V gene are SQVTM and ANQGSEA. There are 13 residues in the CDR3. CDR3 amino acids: CSVGTGDVTEAFF. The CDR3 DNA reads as TGCAGCGTTGGGACAGGGGACGTGACTGAAGCTTTCTTT.

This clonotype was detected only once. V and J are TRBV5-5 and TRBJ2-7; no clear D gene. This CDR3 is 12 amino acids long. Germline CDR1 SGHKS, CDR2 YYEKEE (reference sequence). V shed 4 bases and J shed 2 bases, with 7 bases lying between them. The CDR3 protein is CASSPLTYEQYF. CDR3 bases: TGTGCCAGCAGCCCCCTTACCTACGAGCAGTACTTC.

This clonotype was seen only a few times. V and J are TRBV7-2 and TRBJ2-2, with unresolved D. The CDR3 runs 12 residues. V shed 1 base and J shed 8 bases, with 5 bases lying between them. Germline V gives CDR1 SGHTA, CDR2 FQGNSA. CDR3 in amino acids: CASSLDGGELFF. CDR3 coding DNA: TGTGCCAGCAGCTTAGATGGGGGGGAGCTGTTTTTT.

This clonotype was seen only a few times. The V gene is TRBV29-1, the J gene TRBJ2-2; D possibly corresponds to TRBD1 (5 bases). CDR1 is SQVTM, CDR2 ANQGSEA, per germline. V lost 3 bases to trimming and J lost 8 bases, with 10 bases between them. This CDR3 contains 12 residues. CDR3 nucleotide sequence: TGCAGCGTTGATAGGGGAAATGGGGAGCTGTTTTTT. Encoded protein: CSVDRGNGELFF.

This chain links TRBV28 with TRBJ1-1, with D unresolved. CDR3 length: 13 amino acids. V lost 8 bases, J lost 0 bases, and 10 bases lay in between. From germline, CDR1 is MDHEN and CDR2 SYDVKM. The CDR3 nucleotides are TGTGCCAGCGACCGATCGATGAACACTGAAGCTTTCTTT. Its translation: CASDRSMNTEAFF.

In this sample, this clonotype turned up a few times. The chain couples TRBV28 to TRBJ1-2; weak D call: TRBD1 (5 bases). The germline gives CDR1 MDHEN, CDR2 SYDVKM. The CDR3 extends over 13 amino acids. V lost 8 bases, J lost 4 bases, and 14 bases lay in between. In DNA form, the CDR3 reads TGTGCCAGCCTTCATGGTGGGGGCTATGGCTACACCTTC. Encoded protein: CASLHGGGYGYTF.

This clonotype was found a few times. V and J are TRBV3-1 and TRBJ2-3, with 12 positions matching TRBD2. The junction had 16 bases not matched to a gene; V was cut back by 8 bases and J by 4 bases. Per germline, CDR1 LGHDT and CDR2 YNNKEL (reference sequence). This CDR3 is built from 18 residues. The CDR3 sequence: CASRETSGGARGADTQYF. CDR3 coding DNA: TGTGCCAGCCGAGAGACTAGCGGGGGAGCTCGGGGGGCAGATACGCAGTATTTT.